This is a list of T cell receptor beta chains from one sample in a study of blood T cell repertoires in COVID-19. The table came from immunoSEQ multiplex PCR; TCRdb's copy has only in-frame clones and leaves some out. The sample records roughly 150,000 clones, 88% being singletons. The specimen sequenced was peripheral blood. The receptor source for this set is a man aged 45 to 65 who had recovered from COVID-19. CDR3s include the opening cysteine and the closing phenylalanine or tryptophan. The order of the fields is J gene, V gene, D gene, clone size, CDR3 DNA, CDR3 protein. D genes are given only for firm matches. Not every row has a clone size; where given, it reads once, few, many or a size class.

TRBJ1-6	TRBV4-3	NA	many	TGCGCCAGCAGCCAAGATCCGTCGGGCTCCTATAATTCACCCCTCCACTTT	CASSQDPSGSYNSPLHF
TRBJ1-2	TRBV6-5	TRBD1	NA	TGTGCCAGCAGAGGGACAGCAGACTCTAACTATGGCTACACCTTC	CASRGTADSNYGYTF
TRBJ1-3	TRBV19	NA	NA	TGTGCCAGTAGCCTGGACAGCCGCTCTGGAAACACCATATATTTT	CASSLDSRSGNTIYF
TRBJ2-1	TRBV5-1	TRBD2	NA	TGCGCCAGCAGCTCACTAGCGGGAGGGCCGGATGAGCAGTTCTTC	CASSSLAGGPDEQFF
TRBJ2-5	TRBV7-9	TRBD1	NA	TGTGCCAGCAGCCCGGGGGCGGACAGGGGGCAAGAGACCCAGTACTTC	CASSPGADRGQETQYF
TRBJ2-3	TRBV5-4	TRBD2	NA	TGTGCCAGCAGCTTTAAACTAGCGGCCCCCACAGATACGCAGTATTTT	CASSFKLAAPTDTQYF
TRBJ1-1	TRBV5-4	NA	NA	TGTGCCAGCAGCTACGACAGGTGGAACACTGAAGCTTTCTTT	CASSYDRWNTEAFF
TRBJ1-1	TRBV29-1	NA	NA	TGCAGCGTTGGGACAGTCATGAACACTGAAGCTTTCTTT	CSVGTVMNTEAFF
TRBJ1-2	TRBV28	TRBD1	once	TGTGCCAGCATTGATCGAGGGGGCGAGGGCTACACCTTC	CASIDRGGEGYTF
TRBJ2-1	TRBV11-2	TRBD1	NA	TGTGCCAGCAGTTCGACAGGGGGCAAGGGCAATGAGCAGTTCTTC	CASSSTGGKGNEQFF
TRBJ2-1	TRBV15	NA	NA	TGTGCCACCAGCAGAGAAGACTCATTTGTGCGGAATGAGCAGTTCTTC	CATSREDSFVRNEQFF
TRBJ2-3	TRBV6-6	TRBD2	once	TGTGCCAGCAGTCAGAGCGGGGGGATCACAGATACGCAGTATTTT	CASSQSGGITDTQYF
TRBJ2-3	TRBV6-5	TRBD2	NA	TGTGCCAGCAGTTACTTTAGCGGGAGCGCAGATACGCAGTATTTT	CASSYFSGSADTQYF
TRBJ2-3	TRBV5-5	TRBD2	NA	TGTGCCAGCAGCTTTCGGGCCGGGAGGGCCAGCACAGATACGCAGTATTTT	CASSFRAGRASTDTQYF
TRBJ2-7	TRBV2	TRBD1	once	TGTGCCAGCAGCGTCATGATTGGGACCGGGACAGGGTACGACGAGCAGTACTTC	CASSVMIGTGTGYDEQYF
TRBJ2-7	TRBV12-3/TRBV12-4	NA	once	TGTGCCAGCAGCCCTCCGGGGAGCGAGCAGTACTTC	CASSPPGSEQYF
TRBJ1-1	TRBV19	NA	NA	TGTGCCAGTAACGGGGCACAGGGTTGGAACACTGAAGCTTTCTTT	CASNGAQGWNTEAFF
TRBJ2-7	TRBV7-2	TRBD2	NA	TGTGCCAGCAGCTTAGTAGGGACTAGCGGGGGGCCACAGGGGGAGCAGTACTTC	CASSLVGTSGGPQGEQYF
TRBJ2-3	TRBV27	TRBD2	NA	TGTGCCAGCAGCCCGCTCGTTCGGCTAGCGGGAGATCCGGGCACAGATACGCAGTATTTT	CASSPLVRLAGDPGTDTQYF
TRBJ1-4	TRBV7-2	NA	NA	TGTGCCAGCAGCCCTAGACCCGCAACTAATGAAAAACTGTTTTTT	CASSPRPATNEKLFF
TRBJ1-3	TRBV6-5	NA	NA	TGTGCCATCATACAGGGTGCTGGAAACACCATATATTTT	CAIIQGAGNTIYF
TRBJ2-7	TRBV20-1	TRBD2	NA	TGCAGTGCTACTGAGCGGGGGCCCTACGAGCAGTACTTC	CSATERGPYEQYF
TRBJ1-2	TRBV3-1/TRBV3-2	NA	NA	TGTGCCAGCAGCCAAATTGGGGGCCAGCGTGGCTACACCTTC	CASSQIGGQRGYTF
TRBJ2-5	TRBV5-6	TRBD2	NA	TGTGCCAGCAGCTGGGAAGGGACTAGCGGGAGACGGGAGACCCAGTACTTC	CASSWEGTSGRRETQYF
TRBJ2-7	TRBV7-2	NA	NA	TGTGCCAGCAGCTTCGGACATGCCTCCTACGAGCAGTACTTC	CASSFGHASYEQYF
TRBJ2-6	TRBV5-1	NA	NA	TGCGCCAGCAGCCCAGGCACGGGGGCTGGGGCCAACGTCCTGACTTTC	CASSPGTGAGANVLTF
TRBJ2-3	TRBV13	TRBD2	NA	TGTGCCAGCAGCTTAGCCCCCGGAGCGGGACCAACCACAGATACGCAGTATTTT	CASSLAPGAGPTTDTQYF
TRBJ1-5	TRBV6-2/TRBV6-3	NA	NA	TGTGCCAGCAGTCCACGGGGGGGAAGTAAGGGGAATCAGCCCCAGCATTTT	CASSPRGGSKGNQPQHF
TRBJ1-5	TRBV6-5	NA	NA	TGTGCCAGCTTCCCCAGGGTTGTTCAGCCCCAGCATTTT	CASFPRVVQPQHF
TRBJ2-7	TRBV12-3/TRBV12-4	NA	once	TGTGCCAGCAGTTTGGGGCTGCGCGACGAGCAGTACTTC	CASSLGLRDEQYF
TRBJ2-3	TRBV6-5	TRBD2	once	TGTGCCAGCAGCCTAGCGGATAGCACAGATACGCAGTATTTT	CASSLADSTDTQYF
TRBJ1-5	TRBV24-1	NA	once	TGTGCCACCAGTGATTCAGGCAGTAGCAATCAGCCCCAGCATTTT	CATSDSGSSNQPQHF
TRBJ2-1	TRBV20-1	NA	NA	TGCAGTGCCGGGGGGCCTGCTGAGCAGTTCTTC	CSAGGPAEQFF
TRBJ1-2	TRBV5-1	NA	NA	TGCGCCAGCAGCCTAGGGACACCTCCCTATGGCTACACCTTC	CASSLGTPPYGYTF
TRBJ2-7	TRBV5-4	TRBD1	once	TGTGCCAGCAGCTTGGACGGACAGGGAAACGAGCAGTACTTC	CASSLDGQGNEQYF